Following are 8 T cell receptor beta chains from one sample sequenced in a study of T-cell reconstitution after alpha-beta-depleted transplantation in children. It was with unique molecular identifiers that the TCRbeta library was prepared. MiXCR was run by TCRdb on the PCR reads, yielding one entry per CDR3 protein. The data contain 490,000 or so distinct CDR3 sequences, approximately 12% of them seen just once; the ten biggest clones take up more than 5.5%. Sequenced material: PBMCs from the stem cell graft donor, taken from the stem cell graft. The receptors shown here come from a human donor who donated a stem cell graft to a child with combined immunodeficiency.

This chain uses TRBV28 with TRBJ2-1; 16 bases align to TRBD2. CDR3 size: 18 residues. The germline V gene has CDR1 MDHEN and CDR2 SYDVKM. J was trimmed by 0 bases and V by 6 bases; bases with no gene match: 5. Written as DNA, the CDR3 is TGTGCCAGCAGATTGGGACTAGCGGGGGGGAGCTCCTACAATGAGCAGTTCTTC. This gives the protein CASRLGLAGGSSYNEQFF.

This clonotype turned up a few times. V gene TRBV27 combines with J gene TRBJ2-5; 9 bases fit TRBD2. Germline CDR1 reads MNHEY; CDR2 reads SMNVEV (reference sequence). The CDR3 runs to 16 residues. The ends lost 3 bases at V and 1 base at J; junction bases unmatched: 6. The CDR3 here is CASSFLAGGLQETQYF. CDR3 DNA: TGTGCCAGCAGTTTTCTCGCGGGGGGGCTCCAAGAGACCCAGTACTTC.

The sample holds many counts of this clonotype. The genes are TRBV29-1 and TRBJ1-2; TRBD1 matches 8 bases. Trimming removed 4 bases from V and 4 bases from J; junction bases left unmatched: 11. Per the germline V gene, CDR1 is SQVTM and CDR2 is ANQGSEA. The CDR3 loop spans 15 amino acids. The CDR3 region has the DNA TGCAGCGTTGTGGCCCCACAGGGGGTCGCCTATGGCTACACCTTC. This sequence encodes CSVVAPQGVAYGYTF. The whole variable domain, remainder taken from reference TRBV29-1 and TRBJ1-2, is SAVISQKPSRDICQRGTSLTIQCQVDSQVTMMFWYRQQPGQSLTLIATANQGSEATYESGFVIDKFPISRPNLTFSTLTVSNMSPEDSSIYLCSVVAPQGVAYGYTFGSGTRLTVV.

This clonotype was seen more than once but under ten times. The chain has TRBV25-1 and TRBJ2-5, with 13 bases fitting TRBD2. There are 21 residues in the CDR3. Germline CDR1 and CDR2: MGHDK and SYGVNS. Losses at the gene ends were 4 bases for V and 2 bases for J; bases not matched to a gene: 19. CDR3 bases: TGTGCCAGCAGTGGCCAGGGGTCCGGACTAGCGGGAGATGTGAGGCAAGAGACCCAGTACTTC. Translating gives CASSGQGSGLAGDVRQETQYF.

This clonotype appeared many times. V gene TRBV9 combines with J gene TRBJ2-7; 8 nucleotides agree with TRBD2. V was pared by 4 bases and J by 2 bases, with 11 bases of the junction left unmatched. This CDR3 contains 16 residues. Germline-derived CDR1 and CDR2 are SGDLS and YYNGEE. The CDR3 sequence: CASSTHHTSGAYEQYF. CDR3 nucleotide sequence: TGTGCCAGCAGCACTCACCACACTAGCGGAGCCTACGAGCAGTACTTC.

V and J are TRBV5-8 and TRBJ2-5; D not resolved. This CDR3 comprises 11 residues. The V end was cut by 0 bases, the J end by 6 bases, with 3 bases between. CDR1 and CDR2 from the germline V gene are SGHTS and YDEGEE. As DNA, the CDR3 is TGTGCCAGCAGCTTGGAGAAGACCCAGTACTTC. It encodes CASSLEKTQYF.

V and J are TRBV5-1 and TRBJ2-1; D ambiguous. Germline V gene sequence: CDR1 SGHRS, CDR2 YFSETQ. This CDR3 has 14 amino acids. Trimming removed 4 bases from V and 7 bases from J, with 15 bases in between. CDR3 loop: CASSGMGSGNEQFF. The DNA for the CDR3 is TGCGCCAGCAGCGGGATGGGGTCCGGGAATGAGCAGTTCTTC.

Remarks on this clonotype: Sequence at one end of the junction differs from germline and may be a read error. The chain recombines TRBV20-1 with TRBJ2-7; TRBD1 agrees at 7 bases. Germline V gene sequence: CDR1 DFQATT, CDR2 SNEGSKA (reference sequence). The CDR3 runs to 17 residues. CDR3 region: CCAILQTGLFSSYEQYF. The CDR3 DNA sequence: TGCTGTGCTATATTACAGACAGGGCTGTTTAGCTCCTACGAGCAGTACTTC.